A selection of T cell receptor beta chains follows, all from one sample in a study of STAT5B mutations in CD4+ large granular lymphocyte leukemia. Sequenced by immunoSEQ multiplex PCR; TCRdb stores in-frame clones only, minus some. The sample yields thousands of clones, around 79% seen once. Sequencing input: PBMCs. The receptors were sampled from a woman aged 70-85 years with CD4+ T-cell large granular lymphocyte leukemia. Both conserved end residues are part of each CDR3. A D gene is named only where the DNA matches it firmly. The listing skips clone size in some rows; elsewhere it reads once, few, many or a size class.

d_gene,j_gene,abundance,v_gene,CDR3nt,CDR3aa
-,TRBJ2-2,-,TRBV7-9,TGTGCCAGCAGCTTAAATGCCAGGACCGGGGAGCTGTTTTTT,CASSLNARTGELFF
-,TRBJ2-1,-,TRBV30,TGTGCCTGGAGGAGCAACGGTGGGATGTTCTTC,CAWRSNGGMFF
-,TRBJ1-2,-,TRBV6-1,TGTGCCAGCAGTGAAGGACGGAGCTATGGCTACACCTTC,CASSEGRSYGYTF
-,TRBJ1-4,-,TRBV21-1,TGTGCCAGCAGCAAAGTTGACAGGCGGCATGAAAAACTGTTTTTT,CASSKVDRRHEKLFF
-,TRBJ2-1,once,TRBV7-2,TGTGCCAGCAGCCCGTCAGGCACGACCCAAGCATACAATGAGCAGTTCTTC,CASSPSGTTQAYNEQFF
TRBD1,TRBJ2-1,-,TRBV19,TGTGCCAGTAGTTCAGGGGGCCCCTACAATGAGCAGTTCTTC,CASSSGGPYNEQFF
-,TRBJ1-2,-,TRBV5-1,TGCGCCAGCAGCTCCCTAACCGGACAGATCTTGGGCTACACCTTC,CASSSLTGQILGYTF
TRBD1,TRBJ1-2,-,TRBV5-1,TGCGCCAGCAGCTTGATAACAGGGGGCGGAAGCTATGGCTACACCTTC,CASSLITGGGSYGYTF
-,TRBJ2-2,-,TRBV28,TGTGCCAGCAGTCCAAGGGGGGCCGGGGAGCTGTTTTTT,CASSPRGAGELFF
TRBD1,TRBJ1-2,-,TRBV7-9,TGTGCCAGCAGCCCCCCCGGACAGGGCGCCGGCTACACCTTC,CASSPPGQGAGYTF
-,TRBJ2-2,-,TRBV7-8,TGTGCCAGCAGCCGCCGGCTTAGGGCCGGGACCACCGGGGAGCTGTTTTTT,CASSRRLRAGTTGELFF
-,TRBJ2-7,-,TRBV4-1,TGCGCCAGCAGCCTCTGGACGGGTCCGGATCGGTTGTACTTC,CASSLWTGPDRLYF
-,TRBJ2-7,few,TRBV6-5,TGTGCCAGCAGTTATGATACGGGACAAACTTACGAGCAGTACTTC,CASSYDTGQTYEQYF
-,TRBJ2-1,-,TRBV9,TGTGCCAGCAGCGCCGGGCGCGCTAGCCACAATGAGCAGTTCTTC,CASSAGRASHNEQFF
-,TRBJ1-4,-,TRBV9,TGTGCCAGCAGCCCCGGGGGGTATTGGGAAAAACTGTTTTTT,CASSPGGYWEKLFF
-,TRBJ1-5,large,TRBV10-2,TGCGCCAGCAGTGAGTCAGGGCTGAATCAGCCCCAGCATTTT,CASSESGLNQPQHF
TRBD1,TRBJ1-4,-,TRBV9,TGTGCCTCAGGGGGCGAATCTGAAAAACTGTTTTTT,CASGGESEKLFF
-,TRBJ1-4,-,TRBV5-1,TGCGCCAGCAGCCTAGCTAGAATGGGTGAAAAACTGTTTTTT,CASSLARMGEKLFF
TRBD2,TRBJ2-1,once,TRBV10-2,TGCGCCATCGCCTCAGCGGGAGTGGGGTCCAATGAGCAGTTCTTC,CAIASAGVGSNEQFF
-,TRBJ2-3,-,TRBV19,TGTGCCAGTAGCAGGGACACAGATACGCAGTATTTT,CASSRDTDTQYF
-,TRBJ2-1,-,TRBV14,TGTGCCAGCAGCCAAGTTGATCAGGACTCCTCTAAGCAGTTCTTC,CASSQVDQDSSKQFF
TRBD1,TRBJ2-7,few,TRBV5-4,TGTGCCAGCAGCAACCGGGACAGGGTCGACGAGCAGTACTTC,CASSNRDRVDEQYF
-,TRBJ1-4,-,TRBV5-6,TGTGCCAGCAGCTTGGGGGGGACGAATGAAAAACTGTTTTTT,CASSLGGTNEKLFF
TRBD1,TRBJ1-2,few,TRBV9,TGTGCCAGCAGCGTTGGGGGGGACAGCGCTTCTCGAGGCTACACCTTC,CASSVGGDSASRGYTF
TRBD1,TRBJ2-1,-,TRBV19,TGTGCCAGTACGAAACCTGGGACAGATCACAATGAGCAGTTCTTC,CASTKPGTDHNEQFF
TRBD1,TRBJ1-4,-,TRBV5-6,TGTGCCAGCAGCTTGGCGGGACAGGGGAATGAAAAACTGTTTTTT,CASSLAGQGNEKLFF
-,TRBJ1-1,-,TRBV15,TGTGCCAGCTCAGGGATCCACACTGAAGCTTTCTTT,CASSGIHTEAFF